Listed below are T cell receptor beta chains from one sample, sequenced in a study of OX40 agonist ivuxolimab in advanced cancers. The assay was immunoSEQ multiplex PCR, and TCRdb's table has in-frame clones only and misses some. Of tens of thousands of clones listed, more than 85% are singletons. Specimen: CD4+ or CD8+ T cells sorted from blood, collected in a trial of the OX40 agonist ivuxolimab. The source of these receptors is an adult with an advanced solid tumor such as melanoma, head and neck, liver or kidney cancer. Both conserved end residues are part of each CDR3. The D gene is left open where the match is weak.

d_call,j_call,v_call,cdr3_aa,cdr3_nt
-,TRBJ1-2,TRBV6-5,CASSTTGLYGYTF,TGTGCCAGCAGTACGACAGGTCTCTATGGCTACACCTTC
-,TRBJ1-1,TRBV11-2,CASSLISRVNEAFF,TGTGCCAGCAGCTTAATCTCCAGGGTGAATGAAGCTTTCTTT
TRBD1,TRBJ2-5,TRBV2,CASSGQGTQDQETQYF,TGTGCCAGCAGTGGACAGGGGACCCAAGACCAAGAGACCCAGTACTTC
-,TRBJ2-3,TRBV4-2,CASSRTSGSTDTQYF,TGTGCCAGCAGCCGAACCTCGGGGAGCACAGATACGCAGTATTTT
-,TRBJ2-7,TRBV10-2,CASSVDGSIYEQYF,TGCGCCAGCAGTGTTGACGGGAGTATCTACGAGCAGTACTTC
TRBD2,TRBJ2-1,TRBV7-8,CASSLLAGSYNEQFF,TGTGCCAGCAGCTTACTAGCGGGCTCCTACAATGAGCAGTTCTTC
-,TRBJ1-1,TRBV6-5,CASNIIDRRTEAFF,TGTGCCAGCAATATTATTGACAGGCGCACTGAAGCTTTCTTT
-,TRBJ2-7,TRBV27,CASSFGDSTYEQYF,TGTGCCAGCAGTTTCGGGGATAGCACCTACGAGCAGTACTTC
-,TRBJ1-4,TRBV7-9,CASSLGEGKLFF,TGTGCCAGCAGCTTAGGGGAGGGCAAACTGTTTTTT
TRBD2,TRBJ2-7,TRBV30,CAWRLGLAGVRPYEQYF,TGTGCCTGGAGATTAGGACTAGCGGGAGTTCGACCCTACGAGCAGTACTTC